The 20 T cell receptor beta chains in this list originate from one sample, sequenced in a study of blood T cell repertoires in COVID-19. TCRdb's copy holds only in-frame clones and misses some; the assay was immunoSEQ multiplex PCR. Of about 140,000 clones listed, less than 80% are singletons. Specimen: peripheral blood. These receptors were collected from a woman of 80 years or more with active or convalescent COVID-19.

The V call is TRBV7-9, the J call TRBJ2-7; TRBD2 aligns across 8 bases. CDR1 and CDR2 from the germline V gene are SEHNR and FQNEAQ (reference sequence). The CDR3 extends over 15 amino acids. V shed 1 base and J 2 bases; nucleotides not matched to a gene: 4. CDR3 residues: CASSLDRGGTYEQYF. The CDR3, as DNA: TGTGCCAGCAGCTTAGATCGGGGGGGAACCTACGAGCAGTACTTC.

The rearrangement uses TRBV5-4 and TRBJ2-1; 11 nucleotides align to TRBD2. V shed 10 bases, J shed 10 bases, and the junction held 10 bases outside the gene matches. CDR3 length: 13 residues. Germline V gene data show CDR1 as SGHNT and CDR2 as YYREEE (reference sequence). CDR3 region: CAGKLAGGREQFF. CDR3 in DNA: TGTGCCGGCAAGCTAGCGGGGGGACGGGAGCAGTTCTTC.

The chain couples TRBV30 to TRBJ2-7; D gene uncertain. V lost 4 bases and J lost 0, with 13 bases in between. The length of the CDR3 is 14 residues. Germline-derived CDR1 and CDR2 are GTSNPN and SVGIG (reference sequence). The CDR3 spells CAWMRFGYSYEQYF. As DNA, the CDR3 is TGTGCCTGGATGCGGTTCGGTTACTCCTACGAGCAGTACTTC.

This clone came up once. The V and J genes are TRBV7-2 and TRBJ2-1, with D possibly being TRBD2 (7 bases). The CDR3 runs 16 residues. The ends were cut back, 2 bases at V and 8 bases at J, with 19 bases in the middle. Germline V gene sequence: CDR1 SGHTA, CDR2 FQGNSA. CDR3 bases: TGTGCCAGCAGCTTATATTCGGGGGGCGACACCGATGAGCAGTTCTTC. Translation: CASSLYSGGDTDEQFF.

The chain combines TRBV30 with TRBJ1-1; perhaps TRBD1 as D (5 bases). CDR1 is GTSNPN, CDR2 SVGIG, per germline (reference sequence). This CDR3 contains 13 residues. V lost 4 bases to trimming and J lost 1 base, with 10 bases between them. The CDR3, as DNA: TGTGCCTGGAAAGGACAAACGAACACTGAAGCTTTCTTT. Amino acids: CAWKGQTNTEAFF.

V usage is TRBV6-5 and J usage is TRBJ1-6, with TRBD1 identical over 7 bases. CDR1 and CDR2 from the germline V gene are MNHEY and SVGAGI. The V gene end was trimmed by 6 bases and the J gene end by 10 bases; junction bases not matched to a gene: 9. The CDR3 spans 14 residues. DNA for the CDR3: TGTGCCAGCAGGCAACAGGGGCGAGGCTCACCCCTCCACTTT. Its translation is CASRQQGRGSPLHF.

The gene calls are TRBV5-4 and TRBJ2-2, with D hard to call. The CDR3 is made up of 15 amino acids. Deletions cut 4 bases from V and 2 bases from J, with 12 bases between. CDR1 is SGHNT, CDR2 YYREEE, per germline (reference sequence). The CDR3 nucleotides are TGTGCCAGCAGCCCGGAACCGACTAACACCGGGGAGCTGTTTTTT. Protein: CASSPEPTNTGELFF.

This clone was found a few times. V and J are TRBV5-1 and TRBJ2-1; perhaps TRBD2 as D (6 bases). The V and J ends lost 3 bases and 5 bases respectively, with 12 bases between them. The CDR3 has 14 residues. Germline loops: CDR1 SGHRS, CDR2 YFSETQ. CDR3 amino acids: CASSSLEGDNEQFF. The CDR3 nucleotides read TGCGCCAGCAGCTCCCTGGAGGGAGACAATGAGCAGTTCTTC.

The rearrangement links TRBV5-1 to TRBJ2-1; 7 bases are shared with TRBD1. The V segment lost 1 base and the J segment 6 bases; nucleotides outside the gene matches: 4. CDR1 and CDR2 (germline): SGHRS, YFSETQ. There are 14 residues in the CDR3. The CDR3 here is CASSLSPGGNEQFF. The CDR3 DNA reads TGCGCCAGCAGCTTGTCTCCAGGGGGCAATGAGCAGTTCTTC.

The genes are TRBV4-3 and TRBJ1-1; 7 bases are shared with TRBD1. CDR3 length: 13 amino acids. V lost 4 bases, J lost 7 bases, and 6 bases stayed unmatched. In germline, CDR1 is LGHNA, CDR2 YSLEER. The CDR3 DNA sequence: TGCGCCAGCAGCCCACCTTCAGGGGGTGAAGCTTTCTTT. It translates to CASSPPSGGEAFF.

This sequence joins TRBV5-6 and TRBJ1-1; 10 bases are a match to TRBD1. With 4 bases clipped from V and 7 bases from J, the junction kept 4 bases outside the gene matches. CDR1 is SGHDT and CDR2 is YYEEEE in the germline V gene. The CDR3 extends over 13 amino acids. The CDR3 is CASSRTGGSEAFF. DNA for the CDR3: TGTGCCAGCAGCCGGACAGGGGGAAGTGAAGCTTTCTTT.

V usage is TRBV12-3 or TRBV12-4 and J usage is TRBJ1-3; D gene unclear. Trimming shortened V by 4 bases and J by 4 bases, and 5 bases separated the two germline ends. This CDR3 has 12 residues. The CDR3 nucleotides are TGTGCCAGCAGTTCCGGGGGAAACACCATATATTTT. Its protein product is CASSSGGNTIYF.

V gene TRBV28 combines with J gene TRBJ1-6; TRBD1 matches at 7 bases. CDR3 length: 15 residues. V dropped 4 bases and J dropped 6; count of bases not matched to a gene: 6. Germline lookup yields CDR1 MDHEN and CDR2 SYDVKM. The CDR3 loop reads CASSSKTGINSPLHF. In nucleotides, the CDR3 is TGTGCCAGCAGTTCGAAGACAGGGATTAATTCACCCCTCCACTTT. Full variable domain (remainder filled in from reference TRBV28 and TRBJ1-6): DVKVTQSSRYLVKRTGEKVFLECVQDMDHENMFWYRQDPGLGLRLIYFSYDVKMKEKGDIPEGYSVSREKKERFSLILESASTNQTSMYLCASSSKTGINSPLHFGNGTRLTVT.

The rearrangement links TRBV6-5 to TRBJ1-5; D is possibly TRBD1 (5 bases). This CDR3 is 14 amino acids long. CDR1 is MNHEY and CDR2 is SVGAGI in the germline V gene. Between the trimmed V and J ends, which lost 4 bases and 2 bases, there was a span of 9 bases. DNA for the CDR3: TGTGCCAGCAGTTCGGGGGGAGGCAATCAGCCCCAGCATTTT. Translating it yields CASSSGGGNQPQHF.

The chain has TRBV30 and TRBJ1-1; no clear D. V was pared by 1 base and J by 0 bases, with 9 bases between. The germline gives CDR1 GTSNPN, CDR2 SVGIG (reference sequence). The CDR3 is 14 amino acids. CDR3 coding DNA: TGTGCCTGGAGTGCTGGCAATTTGAACACTGAAGCTTTCTTT. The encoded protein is CAWSAGNLNTEAFF.

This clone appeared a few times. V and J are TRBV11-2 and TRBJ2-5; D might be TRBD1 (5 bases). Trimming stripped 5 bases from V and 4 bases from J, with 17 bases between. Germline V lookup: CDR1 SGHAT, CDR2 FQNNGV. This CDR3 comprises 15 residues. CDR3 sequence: CASSKRARTPETQYF. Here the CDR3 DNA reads TGTGCCAGCAGCAAAAGAGCTCGGACACCAGAGACCCAGTACTTC.

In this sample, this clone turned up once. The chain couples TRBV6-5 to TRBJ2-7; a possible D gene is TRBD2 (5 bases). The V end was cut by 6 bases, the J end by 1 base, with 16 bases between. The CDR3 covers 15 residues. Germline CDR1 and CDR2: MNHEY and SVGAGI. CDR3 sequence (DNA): TGTGCCAGCAGACGAACAGCGGCGGGTTCCTACGAGCAGTACTTC. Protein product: CASRRTAAGSYEQYF.

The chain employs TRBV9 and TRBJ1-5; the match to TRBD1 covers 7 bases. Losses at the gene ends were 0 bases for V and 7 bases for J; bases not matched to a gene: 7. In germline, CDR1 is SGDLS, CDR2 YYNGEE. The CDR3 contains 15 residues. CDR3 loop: CASSVGDSGTQPQHF. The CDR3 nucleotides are TGTGCCAGCAGCGTAGGGGACAGTGGGACGCAGCCCCAGCATTTT.

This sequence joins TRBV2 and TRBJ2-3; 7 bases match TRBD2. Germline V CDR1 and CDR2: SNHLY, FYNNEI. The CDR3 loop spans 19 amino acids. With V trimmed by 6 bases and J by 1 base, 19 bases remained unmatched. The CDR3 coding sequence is TGTGCCAGCAGACGAAGGTCCCCCGCGGGGGTGTTTGGCACAGATACGCAGTATTTT. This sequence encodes CASRRRSPAGVFGTDTQYF.

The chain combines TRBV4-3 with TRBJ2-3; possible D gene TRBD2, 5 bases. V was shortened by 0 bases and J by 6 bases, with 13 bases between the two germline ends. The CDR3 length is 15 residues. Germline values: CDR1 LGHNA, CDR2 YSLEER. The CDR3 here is CASSQDYLAADTQYF. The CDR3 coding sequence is TGCGCCAGCAGCCAAGATTACCTAGCTGCGGATACGCAGTATTTT.